The 28 T cell receptor beta chains below were found in one sample sequenced in a study of shared clonotypes between healthy human individuals. This table comes from immunoSEQ multiplex PCR, and its TCRdb copy is limited to in-frame clones, with some not included. Of 950,000 to 1,300,000 clones listed, more than 65% are singletons. Material for sequencing was memory CD4+ T cells sorted from blood. Subset specified: CD45RA-negative fraction. The receptors here all came from a man between 18 and 29 years old in good health.

The J gene is TRBJ2-2, the V gene TRBV7-6; D is ambiguous. Trimming took 5 bases from V and 3 from J, leaving 10 bases between them. The CDR3 sequence is 14 residues long. Germline CDR1 reads SGHVS; CDR2 reads FNYEAQ. The CDR3 nucleotides are TGTGCCAGCAGCCCAGTGGGGTACACCGGGGAGCTGTTTTTT. It codes for CASSPVGYTGELFF.

Comment on this clone: This may come from a read error, since a much larger clone is one base off. The CDR3 DNA follows: TGCGCCAGCAGAAACACCGGGACGACCTACGAGCAGTACTTC. This sequence encodes CASRNTGTTYEQYF. The chain recombines TRBV5-1 with TRBJ2-7; D assignment may be TRBD1 or TRBD2 (5 bases each). This CDR3 contains 14 residues. Germline V gene sequence: CDR1 SGHRS, CDR2 YFSETQ. V lost 5 bases and J 2 bases, leaving 14 bases between the germline ends.

The rearrangement uses TRBV6-1 and TRBJ2-3, with unresolved D. Germline V gene data show CDR1 as MNHNS and CDR2 as SASEGT. CDR3 length: 13 amino acids. The germline V and J ends were trimmed by 4 bases and 4 bases, with 9 bases remaining between them. CDR3 sequence: CASSVSTPDTQYF. The CDR3 region has the DNA TGTGCCAGCAGTGTCTCCACCCCAGATACGCAGTATTTT.

In its sample, this clone was seen a few times. This rearrangement joins TRBV2 to TRBJ2-5, with 11 bases that match TRBD2. The V segment lost 3 bases and the J segment 4 bases; nucleotides outside the gene matches: 1. This CDR3 comprises 14 residues. Germline assignment: CDR1 SNHLY and CDR2 FYNNEI. This chain's CDR3 is CASSDSGGVETQYF. CDR3 nucleotide sequence: TGTGCCAGCAGTGATAGCGGGGGGGTAGAGACCCAGTACTTC.

V and J are TRBV2 and TRBJ1-2, with 7 bases matching TRBD1. The V segment lost 6 bases and the J segment 3 bases; nucleotides outside the gene matches: 4. The CDR3 extends over 13 amino acids. Germline CDR1 SNHLY, CDR2 FYNNEI. The chain's CDR3 is CASRGRGYYGYTF. CDR3 DNA sequence: TGTGCCAGCAGGGGCAGGGGGTACTATGGCTACACCTTC. The whole variable domain, filled in from reference TRBV2 and TRBJ1-2, reads EPEVTQTPSHQVTQMGQEVILRCVPISNHLYFYWYRQILGQKVEFLVSFYNNEISEKSEIFDDQFSVERPDGSNFTLKIRSTKLEDSAMYFCASRGRGYYGYTFGSGTRLTVV.

The rearrangement links TRBV30 to TRBJ2-2; the D is unclear. Germline-derived CDR1 and CDR2 are GTSNPN and SVGIG (reference sequence). The CDR3 runs to 12 residues. V dropped 1 base and J dropped 4 bases, with 4 bases sitting between them. CDR3 sequence: CAWSAGTGELFF. The CDR3 nucleotides are TGTGCCTGGAGTGCTGGCACCGGGGAGCTGTTTTTT.

The genes are TRBV6-5 and TRBJ1-1; 10 bases fit TRBD1. Trimming at V came to 0 bases and at J to 3 bases, leaving 4 bases not matched to a gene. Germline V lookup: CDR1 MNHEY, CDR2 SVGAGI. CDR3 length equals 16 residues. This chain's CDR3 is CASSYSWGTGDTEAFF. In DNA form, the CDR3 reads TGTGCCAGCAGTTACTCTTGGGGGACAGGGGACACTGAAGCTTTCTTT.

On this clone: The same CDR3 arises from other DNA sequences in this sample as well. This chain links TRBV9 with TRBJ2-2; no clear D gene. The CDR3 sequence is 15 residues long. V gave up 0 bases and J gave up 2 bases, with 8 bases separating them. Germline assignment: CDR1 SGDLS and CDR2 YYNGEE. DNA for the CDR3: TGTGCCAGCAGCGTAGGTAGACGAAACACCGGGGAGCTGTTTTTT. It specifies CASSVGRRNTGELFF.

The chain couples TRBV6-6 to TRBJ1-2; possibly TRBD1 for D (5 bases). The germline gives CDR1 MNHNY, CDR2 SVGAGI (reference sequence). This CDR3 has 15 residues. Trimming left V 2 bases short and J 3 bases short, with 13 bases between. The CDR3 bases are TGTGCCAGCAGTTACCCGGCCGAGGGGTACTATGGCTACACCTTC. Translated: CASSYPAEGYYGYTF.

This chain uses TRBV7-2 with TRBJ1-4; 8 bases match TRBD1. CDR1 and CDR2 (germline): SGHTA, FQGNSA. J gave up 8 bases and V 1 base, and 0 bases lay outside the gene matches. The CDR3 length is 13 residues. CDR3 coding DNA: TGTGCCAGCAGCTTAGGGGACAGGGAAAAACTGTTTTTT. This codes for CASSLGDREKLFF.

The J gene is TRBJ1-1, the V gene TRBV4-2, with 7 bases matching TRBD1. The CDR3 extends over 16 amino acids. In germline, CDR1 is LGHNA, CDR2 YNFKEQ. The trim removed 2 bases at V and 1 base at J, leaving 7 bases unmatched. The CDR3 DNA follows: TGTGCCAGCAGCCAACAAACCCCAGGGGGGAACACTGAAGCTTTCTTT. Translation: CASSQQTPGGNTEAFF.

The V and J genes are TRBV9 and TRBJ1-6, with D tentatively TRBD1 (6 bases). V lost 0 bases and J 3 bases, leaving 13 bases between the germline ends. Germline CDR1 SGDLS, CDR2 YYNGEE. This CDR3 has 17 residues. CDR3 DNA: TGTGCCAGCAGCGTAGGGACAGCTGCAAACTATAATTCACCCCTCCACTTT. The encoded protein is CASSVGTAANYNSPLHF.

The chain carries TRBV18 and TRBJ1-1; possibly TRBD1 for D (6 bases). V shed 3 bases and J shed 0 bases, with 17 bases lying between them. CDR1 and CDR2 from the germline V gene are KGHSH and LQKENI. This CDR3 has 17 amino acids. CDR3: CASSPLSSTGMNTEAFF. The CDR3 nucleotides read TGTGCCAGCTCACCCTTAAGTTCAACAGGGATGAACACTGAAGCTTTCTTT.

This chain links TRBV7-9 with TRBJ2-1; TRBD1 matches 10 bases. Losses at the gene ends were 4 bases for V and 5 bases for J; bases not matched to a gene: 2. Germline loops: CDR1 SEHNR, CDR2 FQNEAQ (reference sequence). The CDR3 has 14 residues. The CDR3 DNA sequence: TGTGCCAGCAGCTCGGGACAGGGGAACAATGAGCAGTTCTTC. It encodes CASSSGQGNNEQFF.

J is TRBJ1-2 and V is TRBV6-4; unclear D gene. V lost 3 bases, J lost 5 bases, and 16 bases lay in between. Germline V gene data show CDR1 as MRHNA and CDR2 as SNTAGT. The CDR3 extends over 15 amino acids. CDR3 DNA sequence: TGTGCCAGCAGTGATGGTGAAAGTAGATCTTATGGCTACACCTTC. Protein: CASSDGESRSYGYTF.

The chain carries TRBV7-8 and TRBJ1-1; no reliable D call. This CDR3 has 13 residues. V was clipped by 3 bases and J by 4 bases, with 9 bases between them. CDR1 and CDR2 from the germline V gene are SGHVS and FQNEAQ. This chain's CDR3 is CASSFLWGTEAFF. CDR3 sequence (DNA): TGTGCCAGCAGCTTTTTATGGGGCACTGAAGCTTTCTTT. The whole variable domain, filled in from reference TRBV7-8 and TRBJ1-1, reads GAGVSQSPRYKVAKRGQDVALRCDPISGHVSLFWYQQALGQGPEFLTYFQNEAQLDKSGLPSDRFFAERPEGSVSTLKIQRTQQEDSAVYLCASSFLWGTEAFFGQGTRLTVV.

The chain recombines TRBV4-1 with TRBJ2-5, with D possibly TRBD2 on 6 matching bases. The germline V and J ends were trimmed by 3 bases and 5 bases, with 16 bases remaining between them. Germline V gene sequence: CDR1 MGHRA, CDR2 YSYEKL. The CDR3 totals 15 residues. CDR3 amino acids: CASSHLDGGAETQYF. Written as DNA, the CDR3 is TGCGCCAGCAGCCACCTTGACGGGGGTGCCGAGACCCAGTACTTC.

V gene TRBV21-1 combines with J gene TRBJ1-4; the table's D call, TRBD1, was not checked against the DNA. TRBV21-1 is listed as a pseudogene. CDR3 length: 20 amino acids. The CDR3 region is CASSKARWPRKGIFNEKLFF. For the CDR3, the DNA is TGTGCCAGCAGCAAAGCAAGGTGGCCCCGTAAGGGGATTTTTAATGAAAAACTGTTTTTT.

The chain couples TRBV5-4 to TRBJ2-7; D perhaps matches TRBD2 (5 bases). Trimming shortened V by 4 bases and J by 3 bases, and 11 bases separated the two germline ends. From germline, CDR1 is SGHNT and CDR2 YYREEE (reference sequence). CDR3 size: 13 residues. The chain's CDR3 is CASSDGVLYEQYF. Written as DNA, the CDR3 is TGTGCCAGCAGCGACGGGGTTCTCTACGAGCAGTACTTC. Combining the CDR3 with reference TRBV5-4 and TRBJ2-7 gives the whole variable domain ETGVTQSPTHLIKTRGQQVTLRCSSQSGHNTVSWYQQALGQGPQFIFQYYREEENGRGNFPPRFSGLQFPNYSSELNVNALELDDSALYLCASSDGVLYEQYFGPGTRLTVT.

The chain combines TRBV10-2 with TRBJ2-3; TRBD2 matches 8 bases. CDR1 is WSHSY, CDR2 SAAADI, per germline. The V gene end was trimmed by 0 bases and the J gene end by 0 bases; junction bases not matched to a gene: 5. The CDR3 has 17 amino acids. The CDR3 DNA reads TGCGCCAGCAGTGAGTCCCTAGCGGGTACTAGCACAGATACGCAGTATTTT. It encodes CASSESLAGTSTDTQYF.

This clone was counted a few times. This chain joins TRBV4-3 and TRBJ2-5; 7 positions match TRBD2. The CDR3 runs 14 residues. The germline gives CDR1 LGHNA, CDR2 YSLEER. The ends lost 1 base at V and 5 bases at J; junction bases unmatched: 4. The CDR3 is CASSQGGRDETQYF. In DNA, the CDR3 is TGCGCCAGCAGCCAAGGGGGGAGGGACGAGACCCAGTACTTC.

The rearrangement uses TRBV6-5 and TRBJ1-4; TRBD1 might be the D (5 bases). This CDR3 spans 14 amino acids. V dropped 5 bases and J dropped 1 base, with 8 bases sitting between them. Germline CDR1 reads MNHEY; CDR2 reads SVGAGI. The CDR3, as DNA: TGTGCCAGCAGTCAGACAGTAACTAATGAAAAACTGTTTTTT. The encoded protein is CASSQTVTNEKLFF.

This chain joins TRBV7-3 and TRBJ2-3; 8 bases fit TRBD1. There are 15 residues in the CDR3. Germline CDR1 and CDR2: SGHTA and FQGTGA. The V and J ends lost 4 bases and 1 base, in that order; junction bases with no gene match: 4. In DNA, the CDR3 is TGTGCCAGCAGCTCCCAGGGACAGGGCACAGATACGCAGTATTTT. Protein sequence: CASSSQGQGTDTQYF. Supplemented by reference TRBV7-3 and TRBJ2-3, the full variable domain reads GAGVSQTPSNKVTEKGKYVELRCDPISGHTALYWYRQSLGQGPEFLIYFQGTGAADDSGLPNDRFFAVRPEGSVSTLKIQRTERGDSAVYLCASSSQGQGTDTQYFGPGTRLTVL.

The chain links TRBV5-6 to TRBJ2-7; the D gene could be TRBD1 or TRBD2 (5 bases each). CDR3 size: 15 residues. Trimming left V 0 bases short and J 3 bases short, with 13 bases between. From germline, CDR1 is SGHDT and CDR2 YYEEEE. This CDR3 reads CASSLVGTRNYEQYF. The CDR3, as DNA: TGTGCCAGCAGCTTGGTCGGGACCAGAAACTACGAGCAGTACTTC.

J is TRBJ2-7 and V is TRBV2; tentatively, D is TRBD1 (5 bases). V lost 4 bases and J lost 2, with 21 bases in between. This CDR3 spans 17 amino acids. Per the germline V gene, CDR1 is SNHLY and CDR2 is FYNNEI. CDR3 loop: CASSGISTATPTYEQYF. CDR3 nucleotides: TGTGCCAGCAGTGGTATCTCGACAGCCACACCAACCTACGAGCAGTACTTC.

The CDR3 coding sequence is TGTGCCAGCAGTGAAGTGCAGTACACTGAAGCTTTCTTT. This encodes CASSEVQYTEAFF. The V gene is TRBV6-1, the J gene TRBJ1-1, with unresolved D. From germline, CDR1 is MNHNS and CDR2 SASEGT. V was pared by 1 base and J by 3 bases, with 6 bases between. The CDR3 length is 13 residues.

The V and J genes are TRBV9 and TRBJ1-5; weak D call: TRBD1 (5 bases). CDR1 and CDR2 (germline): SGDLS, YYNGEE. This CDR3 region has 15 residues. The V end lost 5 bases, the J end lost 3 bases, and 15 bases lay between the germline ends. CDR3 DNA: TGTGCCAGCAGTGCAGAGGGGAACGCCAATCAGCCCCAGCATTTT. Translated, it gives CASSAEGNANQPQHF.

This clone appeared many times. CDR3 amino acids: CASSLGTVHLGELFF. CDR3 bases: TGTGCCAGCAGCCTGGGGACAGTACACCTGGGGGAGCTGTTTTTT. V gene TRBV7-8 combines with J gene TRBJ2-2; 7 nucleotides agree with TRBD1. CDR1 SGHVS and CDR2 FQNEAQ come from the germline V gene. CDR3 length: 15 residues. V was pared by 5 bases and J by 8 bases, with 11 bases of the junction left unmatched. Full variable domain (outside the CDR3, taken from reference TRBV7-8 and TRBJ2-2): GAGVSQSPRYKVAKRGQDVALRCDPISGHVSLFWYQQALGQGPEFLTYFQNEAQLDKSGLPSDRFFAERPEGSVSTLKIQRTQQEDSAVYLCASSLGTVHLGELFFGEGSRLTVL.